Listed here are 28 T cell receptor beta chains from one sample, sequenced in a study of radiation and T cells in renal cell carcinoma. The time point was: blood 2 weeks post-SBRT. Specified treatment: 15 Gy SBRT to primary tumor, nephrectomy 4 weeks later. Repertoires were generated with immunoSEQ multiplex PCR, while TCRdb's copy carries only in-frame clones and drops some. Among about 150,000 clones, approximately 88% were seen once, and the ten largest hold approximately 13%. Here the sequenced sample was blood, taken from a patient whose treatment included radiotherapy and nephrectomy. These receptors originate from a woman aged 45 to 65 with renal cell carcinoma.

V gene TRBV4-1 combines with J gene TRBJ2-1, with 7 bases aligning to TRBD1. The germline gives CDR1 MGHRA, CDR2 YSYEKL. The length of the CDR3 is 14 residues. J lost 9 bases, V lost 4 bases, and 9 bases had no gene match. Here the CDR3 reads CASSLGLRGLEQFF. CDR3 in DNA: TGCGCCAGCAGCCTAGGATTGAGGGGGCTTGAGCAGTTCTTC.

V is TRBV5-6 and J is TRBJ2-7, with 9 bases that match TRBD1. Germline lookup yields CDR1 SGHDT and CDR2 YYEEEE. J gave up 6 bases and V 6 bases, and 10 bases lay outside the gene matches. The CDR3 is 14 amino acids. CDR3 region: CASTALGQGAEQYF. CDR3 sequence (DNA): TGTGCCAGCACGGCACTGGGACAGGGAGCCGAGCAGTACTTC.

The chain recombines TRBV4-1 with TRBJ1-5; D ambiguous. This CDR3 comprises 18 residues. Trimming shortened V by 1 base and J by 0 bases, and 16 bases separated the two germline ends. Looked up from germline, CDR1 is MGHRA and CDR2 is YSYEKL. CDR3 DNA sequence: TGCGCCAGCAGCCAAGGACCACGGACGGCAGATAGCAATCAGCCCCAGCATTTT. Its protein product is CASSQGPRTADSNQPQHF.

The table lists this clone with a count of one. This rearrangement joins TRBV30 to TRBJ2-4, with D unresolved. Deletions cut 3 bases from V and 1 base from J, with 10 bases between. The germline CDR1 and CDR2 sequences are GTSNPN and SVGIG (reference sequence). There are 14 residues in the CDR3. This CDR3 is CAWRIPGAKNIQYF. CDR3 nucleotides: TGTGCCTGGAGAATCCCTGGGGCCAAAAACATTCAGTACTTC.

This clone was detected once. The gene calls are TRBV10-2 and TRBJ2-1, with a possible D match to TRBD1 (7 bases). CDR3 length equals 14 residues. Trimming stripped 2 bases from V and 6 bases from J, with 11 bases between. Per the germline V gene, CDR1 is WSHSY and CDR2 is SAAADI. The CDR3 is CASSEQGGSNEQFF. The CDR3, as DNA: TGCGCCAGCAGTGAGCAGGGGGGCTCCAATGAGCAGTTCTTC.

This clone was counted many times. The chain links TRBV19 to TRBJ1-2; unclear D gene. CDR3 length: 14 amino acids. The germline V gene has CDR1 LNHDA and CDR2 SQIVND (reference sequence). V dropped 3 bases and J dropped 3 bases, with 11 bases sitting between them. The DNA for the CDR3 is TGTGCCAGTAGTATTACGGTGACGGACTATGGCTACACCTTC. Amino acid sequence: CASSITVTDYGYTF.

The chain carries TRBV4-3 and TRBJ2-3; 9 bases are a match to TRBD2. Germline trimming cut 0 bases from V and 4 bases from J; bases unmatched to any gene: 8. The CDR3 covers 17 residues. CDR1 is LGHNA, CDR2 YSLEER, per germline. DNA for the CDR3: TGCGCCAGCAGCCAAGAGAGGGCGGGGGGGCCCTCAGATACGCAGTATTTT. Translated, it gives CASSQERAGGPSDTQYF.

J is TRBJ1-6 and V is TRBV4-2; D gene ambiguous. Trimming took off 0 bases at V and 7 bases at J, with 10 bases between the two ends. The germline gives CDR1 LGHNA, CDR2 YNFKEQ. The CDR3 contains 15 residues. The CDR3, as DNA: TGTGCCAGCAGCCAAGATCGAGGGTTGAATTCACCCCTCCACTTT. Translated: CASSQDRGLNSPLHF.

This clone was seen once. The V call is TRBV5-1, the J call TRBJ2-1; tentatively, D is TRBD1 (6 bases). Germline-derived CDR1 and CDR2 are SGHRS and YFSETQ. The CDR3 is made up of 14 amino acids. The germline V and J ends were trimmed by 2 bases and 3 bases, with 9 bases remaining between them. The CDR3 loop reads CASSFSQGYNEQFF. Written as DNA, the CDR3 is TGCGCCAGCAGCTTCTCACAGGGCTACAATGAGCAGTTCTTC.

V usage is TRBV30 and J usage is TRBJ1-2; possibly TRBD1 for D (6 bases). Trimming pared 3 bases from V and 7 bases from J, leaving 21 bases between. The germline V gene encodes CDR1 GTSNPN and CDR2 SVGIG (reference sequence). The CDR3 totals 15 residues. CDR3 loop: CAWRGGLGDISGYTF. CDR3 coding DNA: TGTGCCTGGAGGGGGGGGCTAGGTGACATTTCTGGCTACACCTTC. The full variable domain, its missing parts supplied by reference TRBV30 and TRBJ1-2, is SQTIHQWPATLVQPVGSPLSLECTVEGTSNPNLYWYRQAAGRGLQLLFYSVGIGQISSEVPQNLSASRPQDRQFILSSKKLLLSDSGFYLCAWRGGLGDISGYTFGSGTRLTVV.

The chain carries TRBV6-6 and TRBJ1-2; 7 positions agree with TRBD1. CDR1 is MNHNY and CDR2 is SVGAGI in the germline V gene (reference sequence). There are 14 residues in the CDR3. V lost 6 bases and J lost 4; bases outside the gene matches: 8. The CDR3 here is CASSEGQAPYGYTF. CDR3 nucleotides: TGTGCCAGCAGCGAAGGACAGGCCCCCTATGGCTACACCTTC.

J is TRBJ1-1 and V is TRBV30; D gene unclear. Germline assignment: CDR1 GTSNPN and CDR2 SVGIG (reference sequence). The CDR3 is 13 residues long. Trimming left V 3 bases short and J 4 bases short, with 12 bases between. DNA of the CDR3: TGTGCCTGGAGCCCGGGCCTGTCCACTGAAGCTTTCTTT. It encodes CAWSPGLSTEAFF.

This clone is a singleton in its sample. CDR3 sequence: CASSPRGDRVKDTQYF. The DNA of the CDR3 is TGTGCCAGCAGCCCCAGGGGGGACAGGGTCAAAGATACGCAGTATTTT. J is TRBJ2-3 and V is TRBV7-8; 9 bases match TRBD1. This CDR3 has 16 residues. Germline V lookup: CDR1 SGHVS, CDR2 FQNEAQ. J lost 5 bases, V lost 5 bases, and 11 bases had no gene match. The full variable domain, completed using reference TRBV7-8 and TRBJ2-3, is GAGVSQSPRYKVAKRGQDVALRCDPISGHVSLFWYQQALGQGPEFLTYFQNEAQLDKSGLPSDRFFAERPEGSVSTLKIQRTQQEDSAVYLCASSPRGDRVKDTQYFGPGTRLTVL.

The chain recombines TRBV11-2 with TRBJ2-6; a weak D match, TRBD1 (6 bases). The CDR3 has 17 residues. V was shortened by 5 bases and J by 0 bases, with 14 bases between the two germline ends. Looked up from germline, CDR1 is SGHAT and CDR2 is FQNNGV. CDR3 coding DNA: TGTGCCAGCAGCCTGGACAGTTTCCACTCTGGGGCCAACGTCCTGACTTTC. Its protein product is CASSLDSFHSGANVLTF.

The genes are TRBV13 and TRBJ1-2; tentatively, D is TRBD1 (6 bases). The CDR3 extends over 16 amino acids. Germline assignment: CDR1 PRHDT and CDR2 FYEKMQ (reference sequence). The ends were cut back, 5 bases at V and 8 bases at J, with 24 bases in the middle. The CDR3 DNA sequence: TGTGCCAGCAGCCCTGACCCCAACCTCAGGGGTAGCGGCTACACCTTC. It encodes CASSPDPNLRGSGYTF.

The chain has TRBV27 and TRBJ2-7; TRBD1 matches 9 bases. The germline gives CDR1 MNHEY, CDR2 SMNVEV (reference sequence). The CDR3 is 13 residues long. With V trimmed by 5 bases and J by 4 bases, 3 bases remained unmatched. CDR3 DNA: TGTGCCAGCAGTCAGACAGGGGGTTACGAGCAGTACTTC. Protein: CASSQTGGYEQYF.

This clone appeared a single time. V and J are TRBV7-2 and TRBJ1-3, with D unresolved. This CDR3 spans 14 amino acids. In germline, CDR1 is SGHTA, CDR2 FQGNSA. Trimming removed 3 bases from V and 4 bases from J, with 10 bases in between. CDR3 bases: TGTGCCAGCAGCTTTGTAGCCCGAGGAAACACCATATATTTT. Translating it yields CASSFVARGNTIYF. Using reference TRBV7-2 and TRBJ1-3 for the parts outside the CDR3, the full variable domain is GAGVSQSPSNKVTEKGKDVELRCDPISGHTALYWYRQSLGQGLEFLIYFQGNSAPDKSGLPSDRFSAERTGGSVSTLTIQRTQQEDSAVYLCASSFVARGNTIYFGEGSWLTVV.

The chain is built from TRBV6-1 and TRBJ1-3; D not certain. V was pared by 1 base and J by 0 bases, with 10 bases between. The CDR3 extends over 16 amino acids. CDR1 is MNHNS and CDR2 is SASEGT in the germline V gene. The CDR3 DNA follows: TGTGCCAGCAGTGAAGTCCAGACCATCTCTGGAAACACCATATATTTT. Its translation: CASSEVQTISGNTIYF.

The chain employs TRBV19 and TRBJ1-4; D is unresolved. CDR3 length: 13 residues. Germline loops: CDR1 LNHDA, CDR2 SQIVND (reference sequence). Trimming cost V 9 bases and J 0 bases, with 8 bases left between them. The CDR3 loop is CASAETTNEKLFF. In DNA form, the CDR3 reads TGTGCCAGCGCGGAGACAACTAATGAAAAACTGTTTTTT.

V is TRBV7-8 and J is TRBJ2-7; D might be TRBD2 (5 bases). The germline V gene encodes CDR1 SGHVS and CDR2 FQNEAQ. V lost 8 bases and J 5 bases, leaving 10 bases between the germline ends. The CDR3 consists of 11 residues. This chain's CDR3 is CASRAGHEQYF. DNA of the CDR3: TGTGCCAGCCGGGCGGGTCACGAGCAGTACTTC.

The V and J genes are TRBV19 and TRBJ2-1, with D uncertain. Germline V gene data show CDR1 as LNHDA and CDR2 as SQIVND (reference sequence). This CDR3 comprises 14 residues. V shed 3 bases and J shed 7 bases, with 13 bases lying between them. The CDR3 region is CASSIRYSLNEQFF. The CDR3 nucleotides read TGTGCCAGTAGTATTAGATATTCGCTTAATGAGCAGTTCTTC.

The CDR3 sequence: CASSYSNGRDEQFF. The CDR3 coding sequence is TGTGCCAGCAGTTACTCGAATGGGAGGGATGAGCAGTTCTTC. The rearrangement links TRBV6-5 to TRBJ2-1; 7 bases are a match to TRBD2. The V gene end was trimmed by 0 bases and the J gene end by 8 bases; junction bases not matched to a gene: 4. The CDR3 totals 14 residues. From germline, CDR1 is MNHEY and CDR2 SVGAGI.

This clone has a single count. The CDR3 nucleotides read TGTGCCAGCAGTGAGGAGCGGTGGGGGGTTGGAAACACCATATATTTT. As protein: CASSEERWGVGNTIYF. The chain carries TRBV6-1 and TRBJ1-3, with D maybe TRBD1 (5 bases). The CDR3 contains 16 residues. Trimming cost V 3 bases and J 3 bases, with 15 bases left between them. Germline V gene data show CDR1 as MNHNS and CDR2 as SASEGT.

J is TRBJ2-3 and V is TRBV29-1; D tentatively reads TRBD1 or TRBD2 (6 bases each). The germline gives CDR1 SQVTM, CDR2 ANQGSEA. Deletions cut 4 bases from V and 2 bases from J, with 19 bases between. CDR3 length: 16 amino acids. CDR3 sequence (DNA): TGCAGCGTTGGGGTTGGCCGGGGGCCCAACACAGATACGCAGTATTTT. Amino acid sequence: CSVGVGRGPNTDTQYF.

This chain joins TRBV6-1 and TRBJ1-6, with unresolved D. Germline CDR1 MNHNS, CDR2 SASEGT. The CDR3 has 12 amino acids. The germline V and J ends were trimmed by 3 bases and 10 bases, with 7 bases remaining between them. This chain's CDR3 is CASSDPGSPLHF. DNA for the CDR3: TGTGCCAGCAGTGATCCCGGCTCACCCCTCCACTTT.

The chain links TRBV7-9 to TRBJ2-1, with unresolved D. This CDR3 is 12 amino acids long. CDR1 and CDR2 from the germline V gene are SEHNR and FQNEAQ (reference sequence). V was clipped by 1 base and J by 4 bases, with 2 bases between them. CDR3 sequence reads: CASSLGYNEQFF. The CDR3 DNA follows: TGTGCCAGCAGCTTAGGGTACAATGAGCAGTTCTTC.

This sequence joins TRBV5-1 and TRBJ1-1; the D is unclear. Germline values: CDR1 SGHRS, CDR2 YFSETQ. V gave up 0 bases and J gave up 1 base, with 4 bases separating them. This CDR3 has 13 amino acids. In DNA, the CDR3 is TGCGCCAGCAGCTTGGCCCCGAACACTGAAGCTTTCTTT. Protein product: CASSLAPNTEAFF.

This clone was seen once. This rearrangement joins TRBV18 to TRBJ2-5, with TRBD2 identical over 7 bases. Unmatched junction bases numbered 7, after V lost 1 base and J lost 5 bases. This CDR3 is 15 amino acids long. Germline V gene sequence: CDR1 KGHSH, CDR2 LQKENI. Here the CDR3 reads CASSPRGGVRETQYF. CDR3 in DNA: TGTGCCAGCTCACCACGGGGAGGGGTCAGGGAGACCCAGTACTTC.